Below are 5 T cell receptor beta chains sequenced from a single sample in a study of CD8+CD57+ T cells in acquired aplastic anemia. Template material for TCR beta VDJ and CDR3 profiling consisted of genomic DNA. TCRdb used MiXCR to reprocess the reads, holding one entry per CDR3 protein. The sample gives about 180,000 distinct CDR3 sequences, 48% of which show up once; about 1.8% is in the top ten. The authors sequenced patients whose flow cytometry had shown CD8+CD57+ cell expansion. Sequencing input: sorted CD4+, CD8+, or CD8+CD57+ T cells (not recorded which) from PBMCs. These receptor sequences come from a human donor with aplastic anemia.

This chain joins TRBV6-4 and TRBJ1-5; maybe TRBD1 (5 bases). The length of the CDR3 is 14 residues. CDR1 is MRHNA, CDR2 SNTAGT, per germline. Trimming cost V 6 bases and J 10 bases, with 19 bases left between them. The CDR3: CASRDSHGGNPQHF. The CDR3 coding sequence is TGTGCCAGCAGAGACAGCCATGGAGGAAATCCCCAGCATTTT.

This clonotype was detected a few times. The CDR3 ends on some other residue instead of the conserved phenylalanine or tryptophan, so this is likely a read error. The chain links TRBV10-3 to TRBJ2-5; D is uncertain. V was shortened by 7 bases and J by 2 bases, with 14 bases between the two germline ends. The CDR3 spans 14 residues. The germline gives CDR1 ENHRY, CDR2 SYGVKD. The CDR3 coding sequence is TGTGCCATCAAGGACGGCACAGCACAAGAGACCCAGTACTCC. Its translation: CAIKDGTAQETQYS.

This chain connects TRBV24-1 to TRBJ2-3, with a possible D match to TRBD2 (7 bases). Trimming shortened V by 5 bases and J by 4 bases, and 18 bases separated the two germline ends. In germline, CDR1 is KGHDR, CDR2 SFDVKD. The CDR3 sequence is 16 residues long. CDR3 DNA sequence: TGTGCCACCAGTGCAGCGGGAACCGGGGGCGCAGATACGCAGTATTTT. Translated: CATSAAGTGGADTQYF.

This clonotype was seen a handful of times. The chain combines TRBV3-1 with TRBJ2-3; 7 bases line up with TRBD2. J lost 2 bases, V lost 1 base, and 15 bases had no gene match. CDR1 LGHDT and CDR2 YNNKEL come from the germline V gene (reference sequence). This CDR3 contains 19 residues. The CDR3 DNA sequence: TGTGCCAGCAGCCAAGTATTGGGTAGGGCGGGGGAAAACACAGATACGCAGTATTTT. This codes for CASSQVLGRAGENTDTQYF.

In its sample, this clonotype was seen many times. The rearrangement links TRBV29-1 to TRBJ1-1; D ambiguous. V gave up 2 bases and J gave up 7 bases, with 11 bases separating them. CDR1 is SQVTM, CDR2 ANQGSEA, per germline. The CDR3 spans 12 residues. DNA of the CDR3: TGCAGCGTTGAAAGGTCCAGTCGTGAAGCTTTCTTT. Translated: CSVERSSREAFF. Full variable domain (missing parts from reference TRBV29-1 and TRBJ1-1): SAVISQKPSRDICQRGTSLTIQCQVDSQVTMMFWYRQQPGQSLTLIATANQGSEATYESGFVIDKFPISRPNLTFSTLTVSNMSPEDSSIYLCSVERSSREAFFGQGTRLTVV.